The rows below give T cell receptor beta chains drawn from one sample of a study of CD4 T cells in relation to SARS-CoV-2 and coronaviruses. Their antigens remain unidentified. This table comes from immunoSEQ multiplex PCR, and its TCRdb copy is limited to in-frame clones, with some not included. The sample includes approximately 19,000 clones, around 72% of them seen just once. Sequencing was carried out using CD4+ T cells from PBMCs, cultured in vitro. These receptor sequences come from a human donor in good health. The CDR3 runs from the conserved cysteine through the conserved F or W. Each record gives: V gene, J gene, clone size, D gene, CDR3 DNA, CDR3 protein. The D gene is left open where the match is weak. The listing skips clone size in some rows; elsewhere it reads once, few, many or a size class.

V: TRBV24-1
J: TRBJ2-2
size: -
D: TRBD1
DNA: TGTGCCACCAGTGATCCGGGACAGGTGGCCGGGGAGCTGTTTTTT
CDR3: CATSDPGQVAGELFF

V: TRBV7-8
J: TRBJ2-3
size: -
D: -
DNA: TGTGCCAGCAGCTTACAGTTCCTCCCCACAGATACGCAGTATTTT
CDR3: CASSLQFLPTDTQYF

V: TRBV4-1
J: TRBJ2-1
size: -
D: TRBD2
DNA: TGCGCCAGCAGCCCCGGACAGGGCCCTAGCGGGAGCCATGAGCAGTTCTTC
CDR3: CASSPGQGPSGSHEQFF

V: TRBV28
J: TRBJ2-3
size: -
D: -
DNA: TGTGCCAGCATTCAGGGGCCCACAGATACGCAGTATTTT
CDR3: CASIQGPTDTQYF

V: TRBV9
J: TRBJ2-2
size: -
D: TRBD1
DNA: TGTGCCAGCAGCACCTACAGGGGGCGCGGCACCGGGGAGCTGTTTTTT
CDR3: CASSTYRGRGTGELFF

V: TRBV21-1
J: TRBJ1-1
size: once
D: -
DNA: TGTGCCAGCAGCAAAGAGACAGGGGGCACTGAAGCTTTCTTT
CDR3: CASSKETGGTEAFF

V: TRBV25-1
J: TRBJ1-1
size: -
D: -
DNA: TGTGCCAGCAGCAAAAGGGGGGGAACTGAAGCTTTCTTT
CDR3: CASSKRGGTEAFF

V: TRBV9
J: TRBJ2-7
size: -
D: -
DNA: TGTGCCAGCAGCGTAGGTCCCAGGGCCTACGAGCAGTACTTC
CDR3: CASSVGPRAYEQYF

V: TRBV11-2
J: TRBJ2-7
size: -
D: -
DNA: TGTGCCAGCAGCTTACTTAGGGAGTGGGGCGAGCAGTACTTC
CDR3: CASSLLREWGEQYF

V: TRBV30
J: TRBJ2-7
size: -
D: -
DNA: TGTGCCTGGAATGGGGGGCGGAGGGGCCACGAGCAGTACTTC
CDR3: CAWNGGRRGHEQYF

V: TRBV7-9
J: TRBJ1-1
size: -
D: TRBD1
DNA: TGTGCCAGCAGCCCAGGACAGGGGAACACTGAAGCTTTCTTT
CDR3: CASSPGQGNTEAFF

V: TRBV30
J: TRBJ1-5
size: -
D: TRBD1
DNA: TGTGCCTGGTCCGGCGGGGACAGTAGCAATCAGCCCCAGCATTTT
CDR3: CAWSGGDSSNQPQHF

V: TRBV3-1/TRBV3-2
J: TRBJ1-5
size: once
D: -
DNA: TGTGCCAGCAGCCAAGATGTAGGATTTGGGCCCCAGCATTTT
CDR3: CASSQDVGFGPQHF

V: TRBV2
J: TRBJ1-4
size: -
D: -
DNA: TGTGCCAGCGAGGCGGGGGTCACTAATGAAAAACTGTTTTTT
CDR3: CASEAGVTNEKLFF

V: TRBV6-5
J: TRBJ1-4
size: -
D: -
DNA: TGTGCCAGTCGACCGCAAGGGTCGGGGGAAAAACTGTTTTTT
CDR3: CASRPQGSGEKLFF

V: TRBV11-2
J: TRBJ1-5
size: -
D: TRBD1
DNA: TGTGCCAGCGCACAGGGGTCGGGTCAGCCCCAGCATTTT
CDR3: CASAQGSGQPQHF

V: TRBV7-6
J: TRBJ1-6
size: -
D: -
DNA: TGTGCCAGCAGCCAAGACGGGGGAATTTCTTCACCCCTCCACTTT
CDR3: CASSQDGGISSPLHF

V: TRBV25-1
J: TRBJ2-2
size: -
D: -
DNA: TGTGCCAGCAGTGTTGCTGCGCCTTCAAGCGGGGAGCTGTTTTTT
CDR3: CASSVAAPSSGELFF

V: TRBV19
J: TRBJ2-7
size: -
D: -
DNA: TGTGCCAGTAGTATAGACTCTACAGGGCCCTACGAGCAGTACTTC
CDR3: CASSIDSTGPYEQYF

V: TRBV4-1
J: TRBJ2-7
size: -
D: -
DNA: TGCGCCAGCAGCCAAGATCTGAGGCCCTACGAGCAGTACTTC
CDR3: CASSQDLRPYEQYF

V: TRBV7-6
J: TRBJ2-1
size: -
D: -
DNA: TGTGCCAGCAGCTTAGGCCAGGGGATTATCAATGAGCAGTTCTTC
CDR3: CASSLGQGIINEQFF

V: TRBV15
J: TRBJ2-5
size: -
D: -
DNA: TGTGCCACCAGCAGAGAGGCGTCTCGGTTGGAGACCCAGTACTTC
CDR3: CATSREASRLETQYF

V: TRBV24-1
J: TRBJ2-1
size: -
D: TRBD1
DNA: TGTGCCACCAGTAGGGGACAGACTGTTAATGAGCAGTTCTTC
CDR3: CATSRGQTVNEQFF

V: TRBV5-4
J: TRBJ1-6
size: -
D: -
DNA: TGTGCCAGCAGCCCGCTTGGGACCCTCTGGGATTCACCCCTCCACTTT
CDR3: CASSPLGTLWDSPLHF

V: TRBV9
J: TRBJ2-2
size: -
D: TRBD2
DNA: TGTGCCAGCAGCGCCGGGGGAGGGATAACCGGGGAGCTGTTTTTT
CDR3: CASSAGGGITGELFF

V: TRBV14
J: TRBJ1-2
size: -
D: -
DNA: TGTGCCAGCAGCCAAGGGGGCCCGGGCTATGGCTACACCTTC
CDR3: CASSQGGPGYGYTF

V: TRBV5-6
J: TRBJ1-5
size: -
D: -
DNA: TGTGCCAGCAGCGTGCTGGGTGATCAGCCCCAGCATTTT
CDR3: CASSVLGDQPQHF

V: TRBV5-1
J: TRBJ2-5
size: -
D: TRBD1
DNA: TGCGCCAGCAACACCGGACAGGGGCTCGAGACCCAGTACTTC
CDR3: CASNTGQGLETQYF

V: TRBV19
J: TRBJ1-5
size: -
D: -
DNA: TGTGCCAGTAGTATGAGGGGGACACTCAATCAGCCCCAGCATTTT
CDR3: CASSMRGTLNQPQHF

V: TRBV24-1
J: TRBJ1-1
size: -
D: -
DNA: TGTGCCACCAGGGCACAAGGGGGAACTGAAGCTTTCTTT
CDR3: CATRAQGGTEAFF

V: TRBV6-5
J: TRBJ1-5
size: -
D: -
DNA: TGTGCCAGTGGTCGGGATCAGCCCCAGCATTTT
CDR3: CASGRDQPQHF

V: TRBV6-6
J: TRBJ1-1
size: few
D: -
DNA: TGTGCCAGCAGTGGTGGAACAGGTCGCACTGAAGCTTTCTTT
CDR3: CASSGGTGRTEAFF

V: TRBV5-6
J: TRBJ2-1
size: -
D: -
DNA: TGTGCCAGCAGCTTGGCCACGGGGGAGCAGTTCTTC
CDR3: CASSLATGEQFF

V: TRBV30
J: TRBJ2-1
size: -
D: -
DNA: TGTGCCTGGAGTGTAAGGCTAGCTGGAGTTGGGGAGCAGTTCTTC
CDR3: CAWSVRLAGVGEQFF

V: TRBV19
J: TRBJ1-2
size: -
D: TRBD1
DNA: TGTGCCAGTAGTGTTGACAGGGCCCGCTATGGCTACACCTTC
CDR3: CASSVDRARYGYTF

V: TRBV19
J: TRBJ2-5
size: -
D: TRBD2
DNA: TGTGCCAGTAGTTCCCGGGGGGGGGAGACCCAGTACTTC
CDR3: CASSSRGGETQYF

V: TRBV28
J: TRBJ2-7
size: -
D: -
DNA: TGTGCCAGCAGTTTAAGCGGTCCCTACGAGCAGTACTTC
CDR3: CASSLSGPYEQYF

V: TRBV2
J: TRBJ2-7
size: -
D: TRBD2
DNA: TGTGCCAGCGGGGGGGAATCCTACGAGCAGTACTTC
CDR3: CASGGESYEQYF

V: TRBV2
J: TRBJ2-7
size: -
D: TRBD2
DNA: TGTGCCAGCAGTGAATTCAACGCGGGAGGATTGAGTGAGCAGTACTTC
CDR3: CASSEFNAGGLSEQYF

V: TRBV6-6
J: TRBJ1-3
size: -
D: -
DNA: TGTGCCAGCAGTACGACAGACGGTGGAAACACCATATATTTT
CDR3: CASSTTDGGNTIYF

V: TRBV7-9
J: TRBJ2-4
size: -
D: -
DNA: TGTGCCAGCAGCTCGGGGGCCAAAAACATTCAGTACTTC
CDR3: CASSSGAKNIQYF

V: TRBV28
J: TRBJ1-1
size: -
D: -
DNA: TGTGCCAGCAGTTCCCTGGGGGGCACTGAAGCTTTCTTT
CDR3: CASSSLGGTEAFF